The clone carrying this T cell receptor beta chain was counted a few times. Its antigen is currently unknown. This sample is drawn from a study of CD8 T cells in ankylosing spondylitis. TCRdb recomputed calls from the 5' RACE reads with MiXCR, one row per CDR3 protein. The data hold a few hundred thousand distinct CDR3 sequences, with 20% to 25% observed a single time. V was clipped by 3 bases and J by 12 bases; unmatched bases: 12. Germline CDR1 reads SGHRS; CDR2 reads YFSETQ. This CDR3 has 15 residues. Points from the study as a whole: Existing reports had already noted some motif variants in reactive arthritis synovial fluid and blood. Typical of ankylosing spondylitis blood, it appeared, was a TCR beta motif of about eight highly homologous variants.

The clonotype comes from a male donor with ankylosing spondylitis. Sequenced material: blood, either unsorted or a sorted T cell fraction (not recorded which). The V call is TRBV5-1, the J call TRBJ2-1; 10 bases map to TRBD1. Here the CDR3 reads CASSWGTGDRRLQFF. For the CDR3, the DNA is TGCGCCAGCAGCTGGGGGACAGGGGACCGCAGATTGCAGTTCTTC.